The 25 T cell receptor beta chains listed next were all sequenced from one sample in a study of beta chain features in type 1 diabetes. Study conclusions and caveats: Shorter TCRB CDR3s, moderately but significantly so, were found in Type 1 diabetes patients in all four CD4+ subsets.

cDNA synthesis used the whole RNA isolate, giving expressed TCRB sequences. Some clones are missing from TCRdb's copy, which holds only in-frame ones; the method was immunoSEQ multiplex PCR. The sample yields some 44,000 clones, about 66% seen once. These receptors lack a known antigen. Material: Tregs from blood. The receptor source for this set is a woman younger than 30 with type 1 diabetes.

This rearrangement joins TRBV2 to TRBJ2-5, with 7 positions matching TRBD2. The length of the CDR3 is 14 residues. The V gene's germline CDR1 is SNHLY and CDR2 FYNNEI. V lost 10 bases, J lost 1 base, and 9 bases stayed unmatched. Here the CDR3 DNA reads TGTGCCATCGGGATTGCTAGCGGCCAAGAGACCCAGTACTTC. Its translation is CAIGIASGQETQYF.

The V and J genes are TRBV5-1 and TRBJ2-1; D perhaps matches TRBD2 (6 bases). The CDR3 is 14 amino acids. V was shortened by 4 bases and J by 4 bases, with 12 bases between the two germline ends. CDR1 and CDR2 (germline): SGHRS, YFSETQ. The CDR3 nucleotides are TGCGCCAGCAGCCTGGGACTCTCTTACAATGAGCAGTTCTTC. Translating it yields CASSLGLSYNEQFF.

The CDR3 loop is CASSLDGQGGQPQHF. In DNA form, the CDR3 reads TGTGCCAGCAGCTTAGACGGACAGGGAGGTCAGCCCCAGCATTTT. This chain links TRBV7-9 with TRBJ1-5, with 8 bases identical to TRBD1. Trimming at V came to 1 base and at J to 6 bases, leaving 5 bases not matched to a gene. CDR3 length: 15 residues. Germline V gene data show CDR1 as SEHNR and CDR2 as FQNEAQ (reference sequence).

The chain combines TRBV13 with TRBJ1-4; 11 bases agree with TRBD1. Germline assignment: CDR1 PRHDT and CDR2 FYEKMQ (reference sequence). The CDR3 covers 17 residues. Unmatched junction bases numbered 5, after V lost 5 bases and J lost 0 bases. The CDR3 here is CASSGGQGGATNEKLFF. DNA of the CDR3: TGTGCCAGCAGCGGGGGACAGGGGGGTGCAACTAATGAAAAACTGTTTTTT.

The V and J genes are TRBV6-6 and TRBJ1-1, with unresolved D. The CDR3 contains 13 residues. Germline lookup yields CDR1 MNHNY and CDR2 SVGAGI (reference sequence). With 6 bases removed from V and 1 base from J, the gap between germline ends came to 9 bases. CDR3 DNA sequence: TGTGCCAGCAGCGAACCAGAGAACACTGAAGCTTTCTTT. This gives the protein CASSEPENTEAFF.

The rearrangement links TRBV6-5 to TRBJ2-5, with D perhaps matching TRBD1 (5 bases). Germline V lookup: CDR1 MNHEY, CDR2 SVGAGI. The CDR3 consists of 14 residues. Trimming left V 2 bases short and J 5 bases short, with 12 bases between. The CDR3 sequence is CASSYRQGGETQYF. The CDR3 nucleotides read TGTGCCAGCAGTTACCGCCAGGGCGGCGAGACCCAGTACTTC.

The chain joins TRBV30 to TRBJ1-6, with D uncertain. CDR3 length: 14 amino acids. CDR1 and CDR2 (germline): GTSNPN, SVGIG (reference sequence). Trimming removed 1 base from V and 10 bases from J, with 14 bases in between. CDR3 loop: CAWSGQISNSPLHF. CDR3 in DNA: TGTGCCTGGAGTGGTCAGATTTCCAACTCACCCCTCCACTTT.

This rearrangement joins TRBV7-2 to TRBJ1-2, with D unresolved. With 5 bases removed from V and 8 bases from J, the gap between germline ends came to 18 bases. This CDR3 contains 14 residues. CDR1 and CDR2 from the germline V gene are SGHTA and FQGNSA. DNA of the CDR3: TGTGCCAGCAGCCGTGCTGACCCGGCGGGAGGCTACACCTTC. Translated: CASSRADPAGGYTF.

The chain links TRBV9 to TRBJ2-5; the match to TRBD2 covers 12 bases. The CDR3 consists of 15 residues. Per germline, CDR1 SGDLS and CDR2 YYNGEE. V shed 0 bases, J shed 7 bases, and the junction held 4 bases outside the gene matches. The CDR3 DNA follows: TGTGCCAGCAGCGTAGGACTAGCGGGAGTGGCGACCCAGTACTTC. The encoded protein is CASSVGLAGVATQYF.

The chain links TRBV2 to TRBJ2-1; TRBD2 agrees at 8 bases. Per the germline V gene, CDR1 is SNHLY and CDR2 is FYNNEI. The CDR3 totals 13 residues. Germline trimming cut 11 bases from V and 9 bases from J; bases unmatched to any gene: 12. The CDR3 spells CAANVNGRGEQFF. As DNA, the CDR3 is TGTGCCGCCAACGTTAACGGGAGGGGTGAGCAGTTCTTC.

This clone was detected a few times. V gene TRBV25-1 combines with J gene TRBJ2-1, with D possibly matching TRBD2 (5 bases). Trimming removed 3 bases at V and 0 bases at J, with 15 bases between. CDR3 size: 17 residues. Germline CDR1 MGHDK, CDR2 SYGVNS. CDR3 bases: TGTGCCAGCAGTGATGTCGGAGGTAGAGACTCCTACAATGAGCAGTTCTTC. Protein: CASSDVGGRDSYNEQFF.

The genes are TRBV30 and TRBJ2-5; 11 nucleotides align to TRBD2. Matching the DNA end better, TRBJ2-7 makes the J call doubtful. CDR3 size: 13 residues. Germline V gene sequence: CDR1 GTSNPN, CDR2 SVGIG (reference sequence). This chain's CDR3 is CAWSVLAGGEQYF. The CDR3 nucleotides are TGTGCCTGGAGTGTCCTAGCGGGAGGCGAGCAGTACTTC.

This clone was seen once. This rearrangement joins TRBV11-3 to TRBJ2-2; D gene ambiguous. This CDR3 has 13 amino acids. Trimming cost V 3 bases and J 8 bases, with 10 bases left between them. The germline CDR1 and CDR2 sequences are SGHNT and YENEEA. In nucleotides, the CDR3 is TGTGCCAGCAGCTTTGAGACTGGAGGGGAGCTGTTTTTT. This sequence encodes CASSFETGGELFF.

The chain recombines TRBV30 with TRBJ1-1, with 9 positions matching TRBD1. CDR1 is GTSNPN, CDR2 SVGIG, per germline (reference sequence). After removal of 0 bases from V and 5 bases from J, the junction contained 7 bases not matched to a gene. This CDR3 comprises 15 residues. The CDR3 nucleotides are TGTGCCTGGAGTGTGTTGACAGGGGGTATAACTGAAGCTTTCTTT. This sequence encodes CAWSVLTGGITEAFF.

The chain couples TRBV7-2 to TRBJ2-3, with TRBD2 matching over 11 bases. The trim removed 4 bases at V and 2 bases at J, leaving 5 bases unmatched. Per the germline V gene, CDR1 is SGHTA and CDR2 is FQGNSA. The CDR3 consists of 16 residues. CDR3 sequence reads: CASSYTSGGYTDTQYF. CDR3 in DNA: TGTGCCAGCAGCTACACTAGCGGGGGTTACACAGATACGCAGTATTTT.

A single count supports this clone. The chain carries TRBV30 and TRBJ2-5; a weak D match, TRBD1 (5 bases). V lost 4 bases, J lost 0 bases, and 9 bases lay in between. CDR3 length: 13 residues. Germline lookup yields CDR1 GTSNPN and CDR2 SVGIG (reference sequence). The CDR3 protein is CAWKNRYQETQYF. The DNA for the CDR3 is TGTGCCTGGAAAAACAGGTACCAAGAGACCCAGTACTTC.

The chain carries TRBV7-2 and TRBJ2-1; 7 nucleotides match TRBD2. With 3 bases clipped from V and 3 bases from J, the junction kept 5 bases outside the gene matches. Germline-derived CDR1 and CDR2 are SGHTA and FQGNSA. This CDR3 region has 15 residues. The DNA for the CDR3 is TGTGCCAGCAGCTTGGGATTAGCGGGCTACAATGAGCAGTTCTTC. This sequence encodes CASSLGLAGYNEQFF.

The CDR3: CSALTPGGKGYTF. The CDR3, as DNA: TGCAGCGCCTTGACCCCAGGGGGCAAGGGCTACACCTTC. The chain joins TRBV29-1 to TRBJ1-2, with 8 bases lining up with TRBD1. Per the germline V gene, CDR1 is SQVTM and CDR2 is ANQGSEA. The CDR3 extends over 13 amino acids. The junction had 12 bases not matched to a gene; V was cut back by 7 bases and J by 8 bases. The variable domain in full, with the rest retrieved from reference TRBV29-1 and TRBJ1-2, is SAVISQKPSRDICQRGTSLTIQCQVDSQVTMMFWYRQQPGQSLTLIATANQGSEATYESGFVIDKFPISRPNLTFSTLTVSNMSPEDSSIYLCSALTPGGKGYTFGSGTRLTVV.

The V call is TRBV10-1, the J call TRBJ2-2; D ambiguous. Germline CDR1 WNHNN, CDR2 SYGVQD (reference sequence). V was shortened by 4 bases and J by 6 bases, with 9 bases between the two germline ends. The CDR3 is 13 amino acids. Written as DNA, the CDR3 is TGCGCCAGCAGTGGGTCTACAGCCGGGGAGCTGTTTTTT. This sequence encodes CASSGSTAGELFF.

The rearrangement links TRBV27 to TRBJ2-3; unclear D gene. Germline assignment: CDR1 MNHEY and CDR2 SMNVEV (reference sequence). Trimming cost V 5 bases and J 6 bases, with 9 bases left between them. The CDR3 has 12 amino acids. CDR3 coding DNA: TGTGCCAGCAGTCCAACCGGGGATACGCAGTATTTT. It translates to CASSPTGDTQYF.

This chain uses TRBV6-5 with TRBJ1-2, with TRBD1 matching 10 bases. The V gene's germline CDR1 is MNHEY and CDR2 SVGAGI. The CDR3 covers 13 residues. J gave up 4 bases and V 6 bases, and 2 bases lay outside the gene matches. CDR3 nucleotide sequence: TGTGCCAGCAGGGACAGGGGGGGCTATGGCTACACCTTC. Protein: CASRDRGGYGYTF.

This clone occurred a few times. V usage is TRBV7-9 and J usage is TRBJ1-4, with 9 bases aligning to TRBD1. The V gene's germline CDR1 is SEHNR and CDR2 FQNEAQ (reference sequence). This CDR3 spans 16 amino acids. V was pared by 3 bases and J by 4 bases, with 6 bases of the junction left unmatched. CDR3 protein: CASSLAMTGGNEKLFF. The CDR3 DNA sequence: TGTGCCAGCAGCTTGGCAATGACAGGGGGTAATGAAAAACTGTTTTTT.

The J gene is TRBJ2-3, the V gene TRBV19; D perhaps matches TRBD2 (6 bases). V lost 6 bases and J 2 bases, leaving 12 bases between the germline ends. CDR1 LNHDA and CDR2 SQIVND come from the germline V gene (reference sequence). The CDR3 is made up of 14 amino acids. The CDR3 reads CASSSGGSTDTQYF. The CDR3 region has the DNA TGTGCCAGTAGCTCCGGGGGTTCCACAGATACGCAGTATTTT. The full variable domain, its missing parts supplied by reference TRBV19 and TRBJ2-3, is DGGITQSPKYLFRKEGQNVTLSCEQNLNHDAMYWYRQDPGQGLRLIYYSQIVNDFQKGDIAEGYSVSREKKESFPLTVTSAQKNPTAFYLCASSSGGSTDTQYFGPGTRLTVL.

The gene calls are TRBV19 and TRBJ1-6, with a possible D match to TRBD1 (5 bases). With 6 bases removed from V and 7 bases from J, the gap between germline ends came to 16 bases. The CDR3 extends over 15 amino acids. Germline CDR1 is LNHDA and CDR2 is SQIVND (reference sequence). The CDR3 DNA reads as TGTGCCAGTAGGGAGGGGTATTGGGGGAATTCACCCCTCCACTTT. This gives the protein CASREGYWGNSPLHF.

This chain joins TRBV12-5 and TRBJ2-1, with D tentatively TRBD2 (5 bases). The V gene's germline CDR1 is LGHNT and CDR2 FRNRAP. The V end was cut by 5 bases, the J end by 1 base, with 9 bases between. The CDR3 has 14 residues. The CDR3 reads CASGPGWSYNEQFF. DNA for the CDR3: TGTGCTAGTGGTCCGGGGTGGTCCTACAATGAGCAGTTCTTC.